These 10 T cell receptor beta chains were all obtained from the same sample, sequenced in a study of molecular identifiers for immune sequencing clone quantification. MiXCR, run by TCRdb on the PCR reads, gives a single entry per CDR3 protein. This table has around 460,000 distinct CDR3 sequences, roughly 24% appearing once. Sequenced input: naive CD8+ T cells from blood, with Jurkat cell RNA spiked in. Indicated subset: FACS-sorted CD8+CD4-CCR7+CD45RA+ naive T cells. The receptors here all came from a human donor in good health. Some libraries in this study had Jurkat cell RNA spiked in.

About this clonotype itself: The missing conserved phenylalanine or tryptophan at the end of this CDR3 makes a read error likely. The DNA is omitted, as the CDR3 cannot be located on it reliably, and the CDR3 follows TCRdb's listing. The chain combines TRBV7-9 with TRBJ1-4; TRBD1, the table's D call, lacks a check against the DNA. Germline CDR1 and CDR2: SEHNR and FQNEAQ (reference sequence). The CDR3 has 15 residues if both end residues are counted. CDR3: CASSPRDRAVEKLLL.

This clonotype was counted ten times or more. V is TRBV27 and J is TRBJ1-5, with TRBD1 matching over 7 bases. Trimming removed 4 bases from V and 5 bases from J; junction bases left unmatched: 17. The CDR3 sequence is 18 residues long. Germline-derived CDR1 and CDR2 are MNHEY and SMNVEV (reference sequence). The CDR3 coding sequence is TGTGCCAGCAGTTCAATCTTAGACAGGGAAATAGTACATCAGCCCCAGCATTTT. This encodes CASSSILDREIVHQPQHF.

This clonotype was counted at least ten times. This chain links TRBV4-1 with TRBJ2-2; D remains ambiguous. This CDR3 has 16 amino acids. Germline CDR1 is MGHRA and CDR2 is YSYEKL. Trimming left V 2 bases short and J 5 bases short, with 15 bases between. CDR3: CASSQPTAMYTGELFF. The CDR3 coding sequence is TGCGCCAGCAGCCAACCGACTGCGATGTATACCGGGGAGCTGTTTTTT.

Note on this clonotype: The germline gene is not matched at one end of the junction; a read error may be the cause. This chain connects TRBV4-3 to TRBJ2-7; possibly TRBD1 or TRBD2 for D (6 bases each). In germline, CDR1 is LGHNA, CDR2 YSLEER. This CDR3 region has 17 residues. CDR3 residues: CASSQGVSGAPADEQNF. DNA for the CDR3: TGCGCCAGCAGCCAAGGGGTATCGGGGGCCCCCGCGGACGAGCAGAACTTC.

This clonotype was counted between two and nine times. The V and J genes are TRBV27 and TRBJ1-5, with D uncertain. Deletions cut 1 base from V and 6 bases from J, with 10 bases between. Germline-derived CDR1 and CDR2 are MNHEY and SMNVEV (reference sequence). The CDR3 is 14 residues long. The CDR3: CASSLFGVGQPQHF. Here the CDR3 DNA reads TGTGCCAGCAGTTTATTTGGGGTGGGTCAGCCCCAGCATTTT.

In regard to this clonotype: Mismatch with germline at one junction end may stem from a read error. V gene TRBV7-9 combines with J gene TRBJ2-3; possible D gene TRBD1, 6 bases. CDR3 length equals 14 residues. Per germline, CDR1 SEHNR and CDR2 FQNEAQ (reference sequence). The CDR3 here is CVSSPLGARDTQYF. Here the CDR3 DNA reads TGTGTCAGCAGCCCCTTGGGGGCGAGAGATACGCAGTATTTT.

V gene TRBV28 combines with J gene TRBJ2-3; possible D gene TRBD2, 5 bases. There are 15 residues in the CDR3. V was pared by 6 bases and J by 1 base, with 14 bases between. Germline V gene sequence: CDR1 MDHEN, CDR2 SYDVKM. In nucleotides, the CDR3 is TGTGCCAGCAGCCCCCAGGTACTAGGCACAGATACGCAGTATTTT. Amino acid sequence: CASSPQVLGTDTQYF.

This clonotype has a count of ten or more. One junction end disagrees with the germline gene, perhaps due to a read error. The V and J genes are TRBV28 and TRBJ2-4, with D perhaps TRBD2 (6 bases). Looked up from germline, CDR1 is MDHEN and CDR2 is SYDVKM. The CDR3 runs 12 residues. As DNA, the CDR3 is TGTGCCAGCAGTCCGGAGGGCCCAGCCGCTTTCTTC. Translating gives CASSPEGPAAFF.

The chain recombines TRBV12-3 or TRBV12-4 with TRBJ1-4; D is uncertain. The CDR3 loop spans 16 amino acids. Between the trimmed V and J ends, which lost 9 bases and 0 bases, there was a span of 17 bases. Here the CDR3 DNA reads TGTGCCAGGGGGTTATTCTGGCCCGCAACTAATGAAAAACTGTTTTTT. It translates to CARGLFWPATNEKLFF.

This clonotype has only a few counts. This may come from a read error, since a much larger clone is one base off. The rearrangement joins TRBV7-2 to TRBJ2-1; D may be TRBD2 (6 bases). Trimming removed 8 bases at V and 0 bases at J, with 11 bases between. The CDR3 is 14 residues long. Germline V gives CDR1 SGHTA, CDR2 FQGNSA. In DNA form, the CDR3 reads TGTGCCAGCGGGACTCCGCGCTCCTACAATGAGCAGTTCTTC. This codes for CASGTPRSYNEQFF.